The rows below give T cell receptor beta chains drawn from one sample of a study of blood T cell repertoires in COVID-19. The method was immunoSEQ multiplex PCR; TCRdb's version includes in-frame clones alone and lacks a portion of them. Of fewer than 110,000 clones listed, roughly nine tenths are singletons. The source material was peripheral blood. The receptors stem from a man aged 50 or older with acute or convalescent COVID-19. CDR3s include the opening cysteine and the closing phenylalanine or tryptophan. The D gene is left open where the match is weak. Rows may omit the clone size; those that give it use once, few, many or a size class.

clone_size: NA; v_call: TRBV25-1; d_call: TRBD2; j_call: TRBJ2-5; cdr3_aa: CASRMGLAGPGTQYF; cdr3_nt: TGTGCCAGCAGGATGGGACTAGCGGGTCCGGGGACCCAGTACTTC
clone_size: once; v_call: TRBV7-9; d_call: NA; j_call: TRBJ1-2; cdr3_aa: CASSEGGNYGYTF; cdr3_nt: TGTGCCAGCAGCGAGGGAGGTAACTATGGCTACACCTTC
clone_size: NA; v_call: TRBV2; d_call: NA; j_call: TRBJ1-1; cdr3_aa: CASSFTGLAAFF; cdr3_nt: TGTGCCAGCAGCTTTACAGGGCTCGCAGCTTTCTTT
clone_size: few; v_call: TRBV28; d_call: NA; j_call: TRBJ1-1; cdr3_aa: CASSLYSEAFF; cdr3_nt: TGTGCCAGCAGTTTATATAGTGAAGCTTTCTTT
clone_size: NA; v_call: TRBV7-2; d_call: NA; j_call: TRBJ2-1; cdr3_aa: CASSLDMNSYNEQFF; cdr3_nt: TGTGCCAGCAGCCTCGACATGAATTCCTACAATGAGCAGTTCTTC
clone_size: NA; v_call: TRBV19; d_call: TRBD1; j_call: TRBJ2-3; cdr3_aa: CASSTGTASTDTQYF; cdr3_nt: TGTGCCAGTAGTACAGGGACAGCTAGCACAGATACGCAGTATTTT
clone_size: NA; v_call: TRBV3-1/TRBV3-2; d_call: NA; j_call: TRBJ2-7; cdr3_aa: CASSQDLPDEQYF; cdr3_nt: TGTGCCAGCAGCCAAGATCTTCCAGACGAGCAGTACTTC
clone_size: NA; v_call: TRBV7-9; d_call: NA; j_call: TRBJ2-1; cdr3_aa: CASSPTSYNEQFF; cdr3_nt: TGTGCCAGCAGCCCTACCTCCTACAATGAGCAGTTCTTC
clone_size: NA; v_call: TRBV5-1; d_call: TRBD1; j_call: TRBJ2-1; cdr3_aa: CASKRTGSYNEQFF; cdr3_nt: TGCGCCAGCAAGCGGACAGGCTCCTACAATGAGCAGTTCTTC
clone_size: NA; v_call: TRBV19; d_call: TRBD1; j_call: TRBJ1-6; cdr3_aa: CASLGTGSYSPLHF; cdr3_nt: TGTGCCAGTTTAGGGACAGGGAGTTATTCACCCCTCCACTTT
clone_size: NA; v_call: TRBV6-5; d_call: NA; j_call: TRBJ2-3; cdr3_aa: CAIDGLATDTQYF; cdr3_nt: TGTGCCATAGATGGGCTAGCGACAGATACGCAGTATTTT
clone_size: NA; v_call: TRBV28; d_call: TRBD1; j_call: TRBJ1-2; cdr3_aa: CASSSPGTANYGYTF; cdr3_nt: TGTGCCAGCAGCAGTCCCGGGACAGCTAACTATGGCTACACCTTC
clone_size: NA; v_call: TRBV3-1/TRBV3-2; d_call: NA; j_call: TRBJ2-1; cdr3_aa: CASSQRGLYSEQFF; cdr3_nt: TGTGCCAGCAGCCAACGGGGACTCTACAGTGAGCAGTTCTTC
clone_size: once; v_call: TRBV10-2; d_call: NA; j_call: TRBJ1-6; cdr3_aa: CASSESQASRPLHF; cdr3_nt: TGCGCCAGCAGTGAGTCTCAGGCTTCGAGACCCCTCCACTTT
clone_size: NA; v_call: TRBV4-3; d_call: TRBD1; j_call: TRBJ1-2; cdr3_aa: CASSQDLGTDSRYGYTF; cdr3_nt: TGCGCCAGCAGCCAAGATCTAGGGACAGACAGTAGGTATGGCTACACCTTC
clone_size: once; v_call: TRBV3-1/TRBV3-2; d_call: NA; j_call: TRBJ1-1; cdr3_aa: CASSQGPGGEAFF; cdr3_nt: TGTGCCAGCAGCCAAGGGCCCGGAGGTGAAGCTTTCTTT
clone_size: NA; v_call: TRBV30; d_call: NA; j_call: TRBJ1-3; cdr3_aa: CAWSLRSSGNTIYF; cdr3_nt: TGTGCCTGGAGCCTCAGAAGCTCTGGAAACACCATATATTTT
clone_size: NA; v_call: TRBV24-1; d_call: NA; j_call: TRBJ2-7; cdr3_aa: CATSDLAQDEQYF; cdr3_nt: TGTGCCACCAGTGATTTAGCCCAGGACGAGCAGTACTTC
clone_size: NA; v_call: TRBV6-1; d_call: NA; j_call: TRBJ1-2; cdr3_aa: CASSDHRDWINGYTF; cdr3_nt: TGTGCCAGCAGTGACCACAGGGATTGGATTAATGGCTACACCTTC
clone_size: NA; v_call: TRBV7-8; d_call: TRBD2; j_call: TRBJ2-1; cdr3_aa: CASSFLASGGASAYNEQFF; cdr3_nt: TGTGCCAGCAGCTTTCTGGCTAGCGGGGGGGCCAGTGCCTACAATGAGCAGTTCTTC
clone_size: NA; v_call: TRBV2; d_call: NA; j_call: TRBJ2-1; cdr3_aa: CASSVLTRIEQFF; cdr3_nt: TGTGCCAGCAGCGTCCTCACTAGAATTGAGCAGTTCTTC
clone_size: few; v_call: TRBV7-2; d_call: TRBD1; j_call: TRBJ1-1; cdr3_aa: CASSPGQGLLNTEAFF; cdr3_nt: TGTGCCAGCAGCCCCGGACAGGGCTTACTGAACACTGAAGCTTTCTTT
clone_size: NA; v_call: TRBV30; d_call: NA; j_call: TRBJ2-5; cdr3_aa: CAWTGKETQYF; cdr3_nt: TGTGCCTGGACGGGAAAAGAGACCCAGTACTTC
clone_size: NA; v_call: TRBV4-3; d_call: NA; j_call: TRBJ1-6; cdr3_aa: CASSHSNSPLHF; cdr3_nt: TGCGCCAGCAGCCACAGTAATTCACCCCTCCACTTT
clone_size: NA; v_call: TRBV11-1; d_call: TRBD1; j_call: TRBJ2-7; cdr3_aa: CASSKDRAEPYEQYF; cdr3_nt: TGTGCCAGCAGTAAAGACAGGGCAGAACCCTACGAGCAGTACTTC
clone_size: NA; v_call: TRBV5-5; d_call: TRBD1; j_call: TRBJ1-1; cdr3_aa: CASSFAADRDPFF; cdr3_nt: TGTGCCAGCAGCTTTGCAGCCGACAGGGATCCTTTCTTT
clone_size: few; v_call: TRBV5-1; d_call: TRBD1; j_call: TRBJ2-2; cdr3_aa: CASSTGQAKTGELFF; cdr3_nt: TGCGCCAGCAGTACCGGACAGGCGAAGACCGGGGAGCTGTTTTTT
clone_size: NA; v_call: TRBV25-1; d_call: TRBD1; j_call: TRBJ2-1; cdr3_aa: CASSDSDRGDNEQFF; cdr3_nt: TGTGCCAGCAGTGACTCGGACAGGGGGGACAATGAGCAGTTCTTC
clone_size: few; v_call: TRBV7-6; d_call: NA; j_call: TRBJ1-4; cdr3_aa: CASSLAGHLNEKLFF; cdr3_nt: TGTGCCAGCAGCTTAGCGGGACACCTTAATGAAAAACTGTTTTTT
clone_size: once; v_call: TRBV18; d_call: NA; j_call: TRBJ2-7; cdr3_aa: CASSPGAPYEQYF; cdr3_nt: TGTGCCAGCTCGCCAGGGGCCCCCTACGAGCAGTACTTC
clone_size: NA; v_call: TRBV7-9; d_call: TRBD1; j_call: TRBJ1-1; cdr3_aa: CASSSSDRPPLNTEAFF; cdr3_nt: TGTGCCAGCAGCTCGTCGGACAGGCCACCCCTGAACACTGAAGCTTTCTTT
clone_size: NA; v_call: TRBV5-4; d_call: NA; j_call: TRBJ1-2; cdr3_aa: CASSSRQDIYGYTF; cdr3_nt: TGTGCCAGCAGCTCCCGACAGGATATCTATGGCTACACCTTC
clone_size: once; v_call: TRBV6-5; d_call: NA; j_call: TRBJ1-2; cdr3_aa: CASSSGGGLLKGGYTF; cdr3_nt: TGTGCCAGCAGTTCCGGGGGGGGGCTCCTGAAAGGGGGCTACACCTTC
clone_size: NA; v_call: TRBV6-5; d_call: NA; j_call: TRBJ1-2; cdr3_aa: CASSTTGTGRYTF; cdr3_nt: TGTGCCAGCAGTACCACAGGGACGGGTCGCTACACCTTC
clone_size: NA; v_call: TRBV5-5; d_call: NA; j_call: TRBJ1-6; cdr3_aa: CASSLAMGGGDSPLHF; cdr3_nt: TGTGCCAGCAGCTTGGCGATGGGCGGGGGAGATTCACCCCTCCACTTT
clone_size: NA; v_call: TRBV11-3; d_call: NA; j_call: TRBJ1-2; cdr3_aa: CASSHPRNGYTF; cdr3_nt: TGTGCCAGCAGCCACCCCAGAAATGGCTACACCTTC
clone_size: NA; v_call: TRBV5-4; d_call: TRBD2; j_call: TRBJ2-3; cdr3_aa: CASSPGLARTPSSTDTQYF; cdr3_nt: TGTGCCAGCAGCCCTGGACTAGCGCGGACTCCGTCTAGCACAGATACGCAGTATTTT
clone_size: NA; v_call: TRBV7-2; d_call: NA; j_call: TRBJ1-4; cdr3_aa: CASSAQPIYVSNEKLFF; cdr3_nt: TGTGCCAGCAGCGCACAGCCCATTTACGTTTCTAATGAAAAACTGTTTTTT
clone_size: NA; v_call: TRBV7-6; d_call: NA; j_call: TRBJ1-3; cdr3_aa: CASSLAARDTIYF; cdr3_nt: TGTGCCAGCAGCTTAGCCGCCCGGGACACCATATATTTT
clone_size: NA; v_call: TRBV19; d_call: TRBD1; j_call: TRBJ1-1; cdr3_aa: CASSQGQLLDTEAFF; cdr3_nt: TGTGCCAGTAGTCAGGGACAGCTCCTCGACACTGAAGCTTTCTTT
clone_size: NA; v_call: TRBV5-1; d_call: TRBD2; j_call: TRBJ2-1; cdr3_aa: CASSPGLANYNEQFF; cdr3_nt: TGCGCCAGCAGCCCGGGACTAGCGAACTACAATGAGCAGTTCTTC
clone_size: NA; v_call: TRBV6-6; d_call: TRBD1; j_call: TRBJ2-3; cdr3_aa: CASRRDRVGDTQYF; cdr3_nt: TGTGCCAGCAGACGTGACAGGGTGGGGGATACGCAGTATTTT
clone_size: NA; v_call: TRBV20-1; d_call: NA; j_call: TRBJ2-7; cdr3_aa: CSARVVAEQYF; cdr3_nt: TGCAGTGCTAGGGTAGTTGCTGAGCAGTACTTC
clone_size: NA; v_call: TRBV7-9; d_call: TRBD1; j_call: TRBJ1-5; cdr3_aa: CASSTLDRGLGQPQHF; cdr3_nt: TGTGCCAGCAGCACGCTGGACAGGGGGCTCGGGCAGCCCCAGCATTTT
clone_size: NA; v_call: TRBV19; d_call: TRBD1; j_call: TRBJ1-2; cdr3_aa: CASYRDRFSNYGYTF; cdr3_nt: TGTGCCAGTTACCGGGACAGATTTTCTAACTATGGCTACACCTTC
clone_size: NA; v_call: TRBV3-1/TRBV3-2; d_call: NA; j_call: TRBJ2-2; cdr3_aa: CASSPRDTGELFF; cdr3_nt: TGTGCCAGCAGCCCTCGGGACACCGGGGAGCTGTTTTTT
clone_size: NA; v_call: TRBV9; d_call: NA; j_call: TRBJ1-1; cdr3_aa: CASSVGPTGNTEAFF; cdr3_nt: TGTGCCAGCAGCGTTGGCCCGACGGGGAACACTGAAGCTTTCTTT
clone_size: NA; v_call: TRBV5-1; d_call: NA; j_call: TRBJ1-2; cdr3_aa: CASSFDRYGYTF; cdr3_nt: TGCGCCAGCAGCTTTGACAGATATGGCTACACCTTC
clone_size: NA; v_call: TRBV6-2/TRBV6-3; d_call: NA; j_call: TRBJ1-4; cdr3_aa: CASSYSNGGATNEKLFF; cdr3_nt: TGTGCCAGCAGTTACTCGAACGGAGGGGCAACTAATGAAAAACTGTTTTTT
clone_size: NA; v_call: TRBV27; d_call: NA; j_call: TRBJ2-1; cdr3_aa: CASSLAGSYNEQFF; cdr3_nt: TGTGCCAGCAGTTTAGCGGGCTCCTACAATGAGCAGTTCTTC
clone_size: NA; v_call: TRBV28; d_call: NA; j_call: TRBJ1-4; cdr3_aa: CASRSGPGELFF; cdr3_nt: TGTGCCAGCAGGTCAGGGCCTGGCGAACTGTTTTTT
clone_size: few; v_call: TRBV6-4; d_call: TRBD1; j_call: TRBJ2-2; cdr3_aa: CASKGAGTGELFF; cdr3_nt: TGTGCCAGCAAGGGGGCCGGCACCGGGGAGCTGTTTTTT
clone_size: once; v_call: TRBV6-6; d_call: TRBD2; j_call: TRBJ2-3; cdr3_aa: CASSQKAGGKIGTQYF; cdr3_nt: TGTGCCAGCAGTCAAAAAGCGGGGGGGAAGATAGGTACGCAGTATTTT
clone_size: NA; v_call: TRBV4-3; d_call: TRBD1; j_call: TRBJ1-1; cdr3_aa: CASSHRPGQGPEAFF; cdr3_nt: TGCGCCAGCAGCCATCGCCCGGGACAGGGGCCTGAAGCTTTCTTT
clone_size: NA; v_call: TRBV18; d_call: TRBD1; j_call: TRBJ1-1; cdr3_aa: CASSGTGGWPAFF; cdr3_nt: TGTGCCAGCTCCGGTACAGGGGGGTGGCCAGCTTTCTTT
clone_size: NA; v_call: TRBV6-5; d_call: NA; j_call: TRBJ1-1; cdr3_aa: CASSSVNTEAFF; cdr3_nt: TGTGCCAGCAGTTCGGTGAACACTGAAGCTTTCTTT
clone_size: NA; v_call: TRBV9; d_call: NA; j_call: TRBJ1-1; cdr3_aa: CASSKGQGSNTEAFF; cdr3_nt: TGTGCCAGCAGCAAAGGCCAGGGTTCGAACACTGAAGCTTTCTTT
clone_size: NA; v_call: TRBV29-1; d_call: TRBD2; j_call: TRBJ2-3; cdr3_aa: CSTDGLSGADTQYF; cdr3_nt: TGCAGCACGGACGGACTAAGCGGGGCAGATACGCAGTATTTT
clone_size: NA; v_call: TRBV30; d_call: NA; j_call: TRBJ1-4; cdr3_aa: CAWSVLAGEKLFF; cdr3_nt: TGTGCCTGGAGTGTACTGGCGGGGGAAAAACTGTTTTTT